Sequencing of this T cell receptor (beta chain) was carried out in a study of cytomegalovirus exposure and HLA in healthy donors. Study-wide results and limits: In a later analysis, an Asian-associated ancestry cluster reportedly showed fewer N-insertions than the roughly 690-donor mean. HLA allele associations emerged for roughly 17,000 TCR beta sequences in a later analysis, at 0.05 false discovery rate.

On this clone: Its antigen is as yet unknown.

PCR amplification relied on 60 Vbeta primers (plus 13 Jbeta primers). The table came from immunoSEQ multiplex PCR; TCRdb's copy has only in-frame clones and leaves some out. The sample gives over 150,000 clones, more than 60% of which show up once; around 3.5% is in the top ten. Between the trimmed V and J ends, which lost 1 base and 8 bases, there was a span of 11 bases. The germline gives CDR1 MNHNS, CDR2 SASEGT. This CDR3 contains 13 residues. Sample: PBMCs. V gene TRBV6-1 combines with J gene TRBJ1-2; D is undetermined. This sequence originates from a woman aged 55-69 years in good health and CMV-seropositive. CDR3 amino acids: CASSEGAIGGYTF. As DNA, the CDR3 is TGTGCCAGCAGTGAAGGGGCCATCGGAGGCTACACCTTC.